This is a list of T cell receptor beta chains from one sample in a study of T cell changes during pregnancy in multiple sclerosis. Clones were read by immunoSEQ multiplex PCR, and TCRdb kept only the in-frame ones, dropping some. Of tens of thousands of clones detected, approximately 90% appear once; the ten largest clones hold about 1%. The sequences come from peripheral blood, collected in the third trimester of pregnancy. These receptors were taken from a female donor with multiple sclerosis, enrolled in a pregnancy study. Each CDR3 is given with its conserved first and last residue. D genes are given only for firm matches. Size tells how often a clone was seen (once, few, many) or the class of an expanded clone, and some rows leave it out.

d_call	j_call	v_call	clone_size	cdr3_aa	cdr3_nt
NA	TRBJ2-2	TRBV11-2	NA	CASSLEAQAGELFF	TGTGCCAGCAGCTTAGAAGCCCAGGCCGGGGAGCTGTTTTTT
TRBD1	TRBJ2-1	TRBV18	NA	CASSPAGQENNEQFF	TGTGCCAGCTCACCGGCGGGACAGGAGAACAATGAGCAGTTCTTC
TRBD1	TRBJ2-5	TRBV7-9	NA	CASSLPGQEFQETQYF	TGTGCCAGCAGCTTACCGGGACAGGAGTTTCAAGAGACCCAGTACTTC
TRBD1	TRBJ2-2	TRBV18	once	CASSRGTGDTGELFF	TGTGCCAGCTCACGGGGGACAGGCGACACCGGGGAGCTGTTTTTT
NA	TRBJ2-3	TRBV6-4	NA	CASSSDQRSTQYF	TGTGCCAGCAGTTCTGACCAGCGGAGTACGCAGTATTTT
NA	TRBJ1-1	TRBV5-1	NA	CASSLQENTEAFF	TGCGCCAGCAGTCTACAGGAGAACACTGAAGCTTTCTTT
NA	TRBJ2-7	TRBV27	once	CASTRTNSGAIYEQYF	TGTGCCAGCACTCGCACCAATAGCGGCGCAATCTACGAGCAGTACTTC
TRBD2	TRBJ2-1	TRBV6-5	NA	CASSKPGLADNEQFF	TGTGCCAGCAGTAAGCCGGGACTAGCGGACAATGAGCAGTTCTTC
TRBD2	TRBJ2-7	TRBV5-1	few	CASSLVSGTSGNYEQYF	TGCGCCAGCAGCTTGGTGTCCGGGACTAGCGGGAACTACGAGCAGTACTTC
NA	TRBJ1-4	TRBV19	NA	CASSIVPTQGREKLFF	TGTGCCAGTAGTATAGTCCCCACCCAGGGGCGTGAAAAACTGTTTTTT
TRBD1	TRBJ2-5	TRBV27	NA	CASSLQFNRGDQETQYF	TGTGCCAGCAGTTTACAGTTCAACAGGGGGGACCAAGAGACCCAGTACTTC
TRBD2	TRBJ2-1	TRBV28	NA	CASSPPGLAGYNEQFF	TGTGCCAGCAGCCCCCCCGGACTAGCGGGCTACAATGAGCAGTTCTTC
TRBD1	TRBJ1-5	TRBV6-1	NA	CASSEITGGEPQHF	TGTGCCAGCAGTGAAATCACAGGGGGAGAGCCCCAGCATTTT
NA	TRBJ2-2	TRBV28	NA	CASRWTISTGELFF	TGTGCCAGCAGGTGGACTATTTCCACCGGGGAGCTGTTTTTT
TRBD1	TRBJ1-2	TRBV9	NA	CASSEESTGGVSGYTF	TGTGCCAGCAGCGAGGAATCGACAGGGGGCGTTTCAGGCTACACCTTC
NA	TRBJ2-3	TRBV30	few	CAWRGAGGNTDTQYF	TGTGCCTGGAGAGGAGCAGGGGGGAACACAGATACGCAGTATTTT
TRBD1	TRBJ2-2	TRBV27	once	CASSGQGAITGELFF	TGTGCCAGCAGTGGACAGGGGGCTATAACCGGGGAGCTGTTTTTT
NA	TRBJ2-5	TRBV4-3	NA	CASSQDLSGSGEGKETQYF	TGCGCCAGCAGCCAAGATCTCTCCGGGAGCGGAGAAGGAAAAGAGACCCAGTACTTC
TRBD1	TRBJ2-3	TRBV9	once	CASSGDSPSTDTQYF	TGTGCCAGCAGCGGGGACAGCCCTAGCACAGATACGCAGTATTTT
NA	TRBJ2-7	TRBV7-5	NA	CVRRVPGYEQYF	TGTGTCAGACGAGTGCCGGGGTACGAGCAGTACTTC
NA	TRBJ2-7	TRBV30	NA	CAWSVGLPREQYF	TGTGCCTGGAGTGTAGGTCTTCCCAGGGAGCAGTACTTC
TRBD1	TRBJ1-4	TRBV6-6	NA	CASSYSKGGKEKLFF	TGTGCCAGCAGTTACTCGAAAGGGGGCAAAGAAAAACTGTTTTTT
NA	TRBJ2-7	TRBV5-1	NA	CASSLGWAGQAYEQYF	TGCGCCAGCAGCTTGGGTTGGGCAGGGCAGGCCTACGAGCAGTACTTC
NA	TRBJ1-4	TRBV6-6	NA	CASSYLSGRNEKLFF	TGTGCCAGCAGTTACCTCAGCGGGAGGAATGAAAAACTGTTTTTT
TRBD1	TRBJ2-1	TRBV6-5	NA	CASSYGRDRLNEQFF	TGTGCCAGCAGTTACGGGCGGGACAGGTTGAATGAGCAGTTCTTC
NA	TRBJ2-6	TRBV7-9	NA	CASSLPLAGARSGANVLTF	TGTGCCAGCAGCTTACCTCTAGCAGGGGCCCGCTCTGGGGCCAACGTCCTGACTTTC
NA	TRBJ2-7	TRBV7-9	NA	CASSLDASADEQYF	TGTGCCAGCAGCTTAGATGCTAGCGCAGACGAGCAGTACTTC
TRBD2	TRBJ2-7	TRBV29-1	NA	CSVAPGLLYEQYF	TGCAGCGTCGCCCCGGGACTACTCTACGAGCAGTACTTC
TRBD2	TRBJ2-1	TRBV28	NA	CASSFGLAGGFNEQFF	TGTGCCAGCAGTTTCGGACTAGCGGGAGGGTTTAATGAGCAGTTCTTC
NA	TRBJ1-1	TRBV7-9	medium-sized	CASSFYRDTEAFF	TGTGCCAGCAGCTTTTACAGGGACACTGAAGCTTTCTTT
NA	TRBJ1-2	TRBV7-3	NA	CASSLTGGGGYTF	TGTGCCAGCAGCTTAACAGGGGGTGGAGGCTACACCTTC
NA	TRBJ2-6	TRBV28	NA	CASRVTGTLSGANVLTF	TGTGCCAGCAGGGTGACAGGAACTCTCTCTGGGGCCAACGTCCTGACTTTC
TRBD1	TRBJ2-2	TRBV7-8	NA	CASSPGQGTGELFF	TGTGCCAGCAGCCCGGGACAGGGGACCGGGGAGCTGTTTTTT
NA	TRBJ2-3	TRBV4-3	NA	CASSQDTGPADTQYF	TGCGCCAGCAGCCAAGACACAGGTCCCGCAGATACGCAGTATTTT
NA	TRBJ2-7	TRBV7-2	NA	CASSSGVSSYEQYF	TGTGCCAGCAGCTCCGGGGTGAGCTCCTACGAGCAGTACTTC
NA	TRBJ1-1	TRBV9	NA	CASSVDFGNTEAFF	TGTGCCAGCAGCGTAGATTTCGGGAACACTGAAGCTTTCTTT
NA	TRBJ2-3	TRBV19	NA	CASSGSGSSTDTQYF	TGTGCCAGTAGTGGGAGCGGGTCTAGCACAGATACGCAGTATTTT
TRBD1	TRBJ1-3	TRBV28	once	CASSGGTGATGNTIYF	TGTGCCAGCAGTGGAGGGACAGGGGCAACTGGAAACACCATATATTTT
TRBD2	TRBJ2-7	TRBV11-2	NA	CASSLRGLAETEQYF	TGTGCCAGCAGCCTCAGAGGACTAGCGGAGACCGAGCAGTACTTC
NA	TRBJ1-5	TRBV10-3	NA	CAISEDSSNQPQHF	TGTGCCATCAGTGAGGACAGTAGCAATCAGCCCCAGCATTTT
NA	TRBJ2-1	TRBV28	NA	CASSLMGEVYNEQFF	TGTGCCAGCAGTTTAATGGGGGAGGTCTACAATGAGCAGTTCTTC
TRBD1	TRBJ1-1	TRBV5-1	NA	CASSLLGRVTGSVTEAFF	TGCGCCAGCAGCTTACTAGGACGTGTGACAGGGAGCGTCACTGAAGCTTTCTTT
NA	TRBJ1-5	TRBV2	NA	CASSEGLLRGGSNQPQHF	TGTGCCAGCAGTGAAGGCCTTTTGAGAGGGGGTAGCAATCAGCCCCAGCATTTT
TRBD1	TRBJ1-1	TRBV5-1	NA	CASSEGQGVNTEAFF	TGCGCCAGCAGTGAAGGACAGGGGGTGAACACTGAAGCTTTCTTT
NA	TRBJ2-5	TRBV5-1	NA	CASSFGQTTHQETQYF	TGCGCCAGCAGTTTCGGACAGACTACCCACCAAGAGACCCAGTACTTC
TRBD1	TRBJ1-5	TRBV6-4	once	CASSETGAGNQPQHF	TGTGCCAGCAGTGAGACAGGGGCGGGCAATCAGCCCCAGCATTTT
TRBD2	TRBJ2-3	TRBV2	NA	CASSVGSGLADTDTQYF	TGTGCCAGCAGTGTCGGCTCGGGACTAGCGGACACAGATACGCAGTATTTT
TRBD1	TRBJ2-2	TRBV18	NA	CASSIGQERELFF	TGTGCCAGCTCAATCGGACAGGAAAGGGAGCTGTTTTTT